This section outlines one T cell receptor (beta chain) sequence together with its context. Its antigen target is currently unknown. No base qualities exist here, and no much larger clone lies one base off it. Each collaborating institution followed its own protocols to collect whole blood in K2EDTA tubes. For TCRbeta analysis, collaborators shipped samples in one of three forms: frozen whole blood, isolated PBMCs, or DNA extracted from either of those sample types. The immunoSEQ Assay, a bias-controlled multiplex PCR, was used to amplify TCRbeta CDR3 regions from genomic DNA. On the authors' methods: Within the assay, amplification of reference gene primers was used to estimate how many nucleated cells each sample contained. To quantify the absolute abundance of each unique TCRbeta CDR3 rearrangement, sequence reads were collapsed and filtered. For each sample, productive Simpson clonality was calculated as the square root of Simpson's diversity index across productive rearrangements. TCRdb mirrors the immuneACCESS table, restricted to in-frame sequences. Some clones are absent from its copies; in checked studies, under half trace to an unresolved V gene, and the reason for the others is unknown. The D gene and trimming were derived from the DNA, and the V and J assignments and clone size from that table. The sample includes 76,000 or so clones, with over 75% observed a single time. Together, the top ten hold approximately 12% of the sample.

The sample originates from a study of blood T cell repertoires in COVID-19 (dated by TCRdb to 2019 to 2021). Regarding the study in general: Samples from collaborators originated in the United States, Italy and Spain and spanned both the acute and convalescent phases of COVID-19. The material from the prospective study consisted of cDNA or gDNA derived from T cells, B-cell-depleted T cells, or PBMCs. Subjects who had been exposed to COVID-19, were actively infected with it, or had recovered from it provided the deeply sampled blood TCRbeta repertoires that made up the dataset. The repertoires were made available in a free public database intended to serve as a resource for research on the immune response to SARS-CoV-2. Samples were obtained from the ongoing ImmuneRACE study (first 160 participants) and from 1,254 subjects provided by 6 global collaborators. Nearly every sample came with metadata listing a de-identified subject ID, COVID-19 status, age in years and sex. Where HLA class I and class II types were available, the types were taken from metadata supplied by the sample provider, not from assay-based typing. Overall results and qualifications from the work: How much clinical and demographic metadata was included differed by source and by participant, and the metadata was provided uncurated.

The specimen was peripheral blood. This sequence was found in a man in his forties or fifties with acute or convalescent COVID-19.

The sequence in DNA is TGTGCCACCCACACGCAGGGTAATGAAAAACTGTTTTTT. Its coded protein is CATHTQGNEKLFF. This chain joins TRBV18 to TRBJ1-4; the D region possibly corresponds to TRBD1 (5 bases align). CDR1 and CDR2 are drawn from the germline V gene: KGHSH, LQKENI. Including the terminal cysteine and phenylalanine, the CDR3 comprises 13 residues. The read is trimmed to its CDR3 DNA, 39 bases read in frame from base 1. The germline ends are 13 bases apart after V is trimmed by 10 bases and J by 4 bases.